This T cell receptor (beta chain) came from a study of OX40 agonist ivuxolimab in advanced cancers. Study-wide results and caveats: The authors also found low normalized T-cell clonal expansion in some nonresponders.

This clone occurred once. The antigen is unknown. The assay was immunoSEQ multiplex PCR, and TCRdb's table has in-frame clones only and misses some. Of approximately 22,000 clones listed, nearly 90% are singletons. J lost 2 bases, V lost 4 bases, and 3 bases had no gene match. The CDR3 is 15 amino acids. The rearrangement links TRBV5-7 to TRBJ2-2; 9 bases are shared with TRBD2. TRBV5-7 is noted as an ORF with a role that remains uncertain. The receptor was derived from an adult with an advanced solid tumor such as melanoma, head and neck, liver or kidney cancer. Source: CD4+ or CD8+ T cells sorted from blood, taken in a trial of the OX40 agonist ivuxolimab. This CDR3 reads CASSRGTSNTGELFF. The CDR3, as DNA: TGTGCCAGCAGCAGAGGGACTAGCAACACCGGGGAGCTGTTTTTT.